These 10 T cell receptor beta chains were sequenced from one sample in a study of CXCR3-negative and CXCR3-positive naive CD8 T cells (dated by TCRdb to between 2018 and 2020). What the study reported, not specific to this receptor: Compared with CXCR3-negative naive cells, CXCR3-positive naive cells had TRB CDR3s with higher hydrophobicity (lower Kidera factor 4), lower energy, and higher strength and volume indices.

These receptors lack a known antigen. TCRdb records NextSeq 550 as the sequencer. The Human TCR Profiling Kit (MiLaboratory) was used to prepare UMI-labeled 5' RACE TRB cDNA libraries. TCRdb reprocessed the reads, reporting each CDR3 protein sequence once and no DNA. The table kept for this sample lists roughly 55,000 distinct CDR3 sequences. The top ten clonotypes cover about 0.61% of the sample. Specimen: naive CXCR3+ CD8+ T cells from blood. This specimen's cell subset or site label, interpreted: CD45RO-CCR7+CD27+CD95- naive CD8+ T cells expressing CXCR3 (TNR3+). Every receptor here comes from a human donor in good health. Some clones in this sample may be carry-over from other donors' samples.

J is TRBJ2-7 and V is TRBV29-1; TCRdb names TRBD2, which stays unverified in the absence of DNA. The CDR3 loop spans 13 amino acids. From germline, CDR1 is SQVTM and CDR2 ANQGSEA. CDR3: CSVDSGGDYEQYF.

J is TRBJ2-7 and V is TRBV28. Germline V gene sequence: CDR1 MDHEN, CDR2 SYDVKM. The CDR3 runs 12 residues. CDR3 in amino acids: CASRTDRYEQYF.

The gene calls are TRBV12-3 or TRBV12-4 and TRBJ2-1; TCRdb lists TRBD1, though no DNA is available to test this call. The CDR3 length is 15 residues. CDR3 region: CASSLGAGGLIQQFF.

V and J are TRBV7-9 and TRBJ2-1. Germline V gene data show CDR1 as SEHNR and CDR2 as FQNEAQ (reference sequence). This CDR3 is built from 14 residues. Here the CDR3 reads CASSLVMGNNEQFF.

V and J are TRBV6-2 or TRBV6-3 and TRBJ2-3; the TCRdb D gene call, TRBD2, has no DNA to confirm it. The CDR3 has 14 residues. CDR1 MNHEY and CDR2 SVGEGT come from the germline V gene. The CDR3 reads CASSLSGESDTQYF.

The chain joins TRBV7-6 to TRBJ1-6; checking the TCRdb D call of TRBD1 is not possible without DNA. The CDR3 extends over 15 amino acids. Looked up from germline, CDR1 is SGHVS and CDR2 is FNYEAQ. CDR3 region: CASSSDGEYGSPLHF.

This chain uses TRBV5-1 with TRBJ2-3; TCRdb names TRBD1, which stays unverified in the absence of DNA. Looked up from germline, CDR1 is SGHRS and CDR2 is YFSETQ. The CDR3 sequence is 15 residues long. The CDR3 loop is CASSLYTGDTDTQYF.

The chain is built from TRBV6-2 or TRBV6-3 and TRBJ2-7; TCRdb's D gene call, TRBD1, goes unchecked for lack of DNA. This CDR3 contains 13 residues. Germline CDR1 is MNHEY and CDR2 is SVGEGT. Here the CDR3 reads CASTKDSVDEQYF.

The rearrangement uses TRBV7-9 and TRBJ1-1. The CDR3 totals 13 residues. CDR1 and CDR2 (germline): SEHNR, FQNEAQ (reference sequence). CDR3 loop: CASSIQENTEAFF.

This chain joins TRBV6-6 and TRBJ2-5; the D gene TCRdb calls, TRBD2, cannot be checked with no DNA. Germline loops: CDR1 MNHNY, CDR2 SVGAGI (reference sequence). The CDR3 covers 17 residues. The CDR3 loop is CASSYYGLAAYQETQYF.